This T cell receptor beta chain was sequenced for a study of blood T cell repertoires in COVID-19. The wider study: Acute-phase and convalescent COVID-19 samples originated in the United States, Italy and Spain.

This clone showed up just once. Profiled with immunoSEQ multiplex PCR; TCRdb holds only in-frame clones, not every one. The sample records some 250,000 clones, approximately 91% being singletons. CDR1 is SGHNT, CDR2 YENEEA, per germline. V lost 4 bases and J 4 bases, leaving 11 bases between the germline ends. The CDR3 contains 14 residues. The sample consisted of peripheral blood. The source of this sequence is a woman aged 25 to 39 with acute or convalescent COVID-19. V usage is TRBV11-3 and J usage is TRBJ2-1; D unresolved. The CDR3 protein is CASSYSFNYNEQFF. Here the CDR3 DNA reads TGTGCCAGCAGCTATAGTTTCAATTACAATGAGCAGTTCTTC.